This T cell receptor beta chain was sequenced in a study of CD8+CD57+ T cells in acquired aplastic anemia. Overall study: Healthy donor sequencing depth: 9 million to 10.8 million CD4+, some 12 million CD8+ reads. General study findings and limits: With respect to CD8+ Simpson's diversity, patients and controls did not differ significantly. Patients and controls shared about 30 CD8+ CDR3 sequences.

CDR3 and TCR beta VDJ profiling relied on a genomic DNA template. TCRdb reprocessed the reads via MiXCR and lists one record per CDR3 protein. The sample has fewer than 100,000 distinct CDR3 sequences; less than 60% are singletons. About this clonotype: The target antigen is unknown.

With V trimmed by 6 bases and J by 0 bases, 8 bases remained unmatched. The CDR3 has 15 residues. Per germline, CDR1 SQVTM and CDR2 ANQGSEA. The specimen sequenced was sorted CD4+, CD8+, or CD8+CD57+ T cells (not recorded which) from PBMCs. The receptor was derived from a human donor in good health, serving as a control. The chain recombines TRBV29-1 with TRBJ2-3, with 8 bases identical to TRBD1. CDR3 in DNA: TGCAGCGTCGCCACAGGGGGGACTAGCACAGATACGCAGTATTTT. This sequence encodes CSVATGGTSTDTQYF.